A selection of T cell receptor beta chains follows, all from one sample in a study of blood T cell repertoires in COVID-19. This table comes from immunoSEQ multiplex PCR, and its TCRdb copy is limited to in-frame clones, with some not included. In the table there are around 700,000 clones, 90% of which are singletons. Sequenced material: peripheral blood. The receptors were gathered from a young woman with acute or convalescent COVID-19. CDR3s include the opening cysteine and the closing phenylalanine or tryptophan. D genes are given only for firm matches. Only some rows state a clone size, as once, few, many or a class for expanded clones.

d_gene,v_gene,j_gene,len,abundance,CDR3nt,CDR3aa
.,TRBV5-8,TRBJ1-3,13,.,TGTGCCAGCAGCCCACTTACTGGAAACACCATATATTTT,CASSPLTGNTIYF
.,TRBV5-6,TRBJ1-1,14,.,TGTGCCAGCAGCAGCGGGATAATCAACACTGAAGCTTTCTTT,CASSSGIINTEAFF
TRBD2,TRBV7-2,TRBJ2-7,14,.,TGTGCCAGCAGTCTTAGCGGGGGGGACTACGAGCAGTACTTC,CASSLSGGDYEQYF
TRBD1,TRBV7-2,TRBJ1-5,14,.,TGTGCCAGCCAGAAGGGGGCTTGGGAACAGCCCCAGCATTTT,CASQKGAWEQPQHF
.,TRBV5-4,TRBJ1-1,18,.,TGTGCCAGCAGCTTGGTGGGGGGATTTCCGACCCCGAACACTGAAGCTTTCTTT,CASSLVGGFPTPNTEAFF
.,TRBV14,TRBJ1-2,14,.,TGTGCCAGCAGCCAAGATAGGAGCGCCTATGGCTACACCTTC,CASSQDRSAYGYTF
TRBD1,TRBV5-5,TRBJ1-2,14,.,TGTGCCAGCAGCTTCCCGACAGGGCCCTATGGCTACACCTTC,CASSFPTGPYGYTF
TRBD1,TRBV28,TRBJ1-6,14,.,TGTGCCAGCAGCCCGACAGGGGGCTTTTCACCCCTCCACTTT,CASSPTGGFSPLHF
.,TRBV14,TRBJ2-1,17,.,TGTGCCAGCAGCCAAGGCCTGTCGGGGGGCCGTTACCCCCAGCAGTTCTTC,CASSQGLSGGRYPQQFF
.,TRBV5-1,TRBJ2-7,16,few,TGCGCCAGCAGCTGGACGGGGCAGGCGGGGACCCACGAGCAGTACTTC,CASSWTGQAGTHEQYF
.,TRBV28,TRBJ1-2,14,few,TGTGCCAGCAGATCGATCGGGACACCCTATGGCTACACCTTC,CASRSIGTPYGYTF
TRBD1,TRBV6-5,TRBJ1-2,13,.,TGTGCCAGCAGATTGGACAGGGGGCCTGGCTACACCTTC,CASRLDRGPGYTF
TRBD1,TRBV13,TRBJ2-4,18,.,TGTGCCAGCAGCCCAAAAGGACAGGGGAGGGTTGGCAAAAACATTCAGTACTTC,CASSPKGQGRVGKNIQYF
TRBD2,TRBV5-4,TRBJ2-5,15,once,TGTGCCAGCAGCTCGTGGACTAGCGGGGGAGAGACCCAGTACTTC,CASSSWTSGGETQYF
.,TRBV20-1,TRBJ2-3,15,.,TGCAGTGCTAGTGTCATAGGCGAGGCCCCAGATACGCAGTATTTT,CSASVIGEAPDTQYF
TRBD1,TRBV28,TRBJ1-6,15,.,TGTGCCAGCGCCGGACTGGGACAGGGCCGTTCACCCCTCCACTTT,CASAGLGQGRSPLHF
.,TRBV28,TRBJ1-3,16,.,TGTGCCAGCAGTTTAAGGTCGGGAAACTCTGGAAACACCATATATTTT,CASSLRSGNSGNTIYF
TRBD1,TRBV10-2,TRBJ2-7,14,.,TGCGCCAGCAGTTTGGGACAGGACGGGTCCGAGCAGTACTTC,CASSLGQDGSEQYF
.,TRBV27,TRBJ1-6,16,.,TGTGCCAGCAGTTTAACAGGGAGGGGTTTGGATTCACCCCTCCACTTT,CASSLTGRGLDSPLHF
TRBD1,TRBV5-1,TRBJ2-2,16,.,TGCGCCAGCAGCTTTGGACAGGGGACGAACACCGGGGAGCTGTTTTTT,CASSFGQGTNTGELFF
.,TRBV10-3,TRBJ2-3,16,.,TGTGCCATCAGTGAAATGCGGGGCGGGAGCACAGATACGCAGTATTTT,CAISEMRGGSTDTQYF
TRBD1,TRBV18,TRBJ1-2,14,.,TGTGCCAGCTCACACGGGGACAGCCTCTATGGCTACACCTTC,CASSHGDSLYGYTF
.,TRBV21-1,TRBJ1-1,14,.,TGTGCCAGCAGCAAAGGGACAGGGAACACTGAAGCTTTCTTT,CASSKGTGNTEAFF
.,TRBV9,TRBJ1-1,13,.,TGTGCCAGCAGCGTAGGGAGGAACACTGAAGCTTTCTTT,CASSVGRNTEAFF
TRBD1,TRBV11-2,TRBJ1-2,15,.,TGTGCCAGCAGCTGGGGACAGGGGGATCCGCGAGGCTACACCTTC,CASSWGQGDPRGYTF
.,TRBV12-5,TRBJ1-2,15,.,TGTGCTAGTGGTTTGGTACAGGGCTGGGGCGATGGCTACACCTTC,CASGLVQGWGDGYTF
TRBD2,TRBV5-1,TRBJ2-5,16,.,TGCGCCAGCAGCTTGTCACCGGGGGGGCTCCAAGAGACCCAGTACTTC,CASSLSPGGLQETQYF
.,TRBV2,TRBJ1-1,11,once,TGTGCCAGCACTTTACTACTCGAAGCTTTCTTT,CASTLLLEAFF
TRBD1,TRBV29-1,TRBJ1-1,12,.,TGCAGCGTTGCAGGGGGGTACACTGAAGCTTTCTTT,CSVAGGYTEAFF
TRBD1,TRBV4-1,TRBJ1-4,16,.,TGCGCCAGCAGCCAAGAACCGGGACAGGGACACGAAAAACTGTTTTTT,CASSQEPGQGHEKLFF
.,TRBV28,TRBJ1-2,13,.,TGTGCCAGCAGTTTGTTTCAGGGCAATGGCTACACCTTC,CASSLFQGNGYTF
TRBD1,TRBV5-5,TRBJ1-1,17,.,TGTGCCAGCAGCGAAAATCAACCAGGGGGTCTGAACACTGAAGCTTTCTTT,CASSENQPGGLNTEAFF
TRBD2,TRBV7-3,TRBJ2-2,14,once,TGTGCCAGCAAGGGATTAGCGGGGGACGGGGAGCTGTTTTTT,CASKGLAGDGELFF
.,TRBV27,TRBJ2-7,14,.,TGTGCCAGCAGTTTAAACAGAGCCGCCTACGAGCAGTACTTC,CASSLNRAAYEQYF
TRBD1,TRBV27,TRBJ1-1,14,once,TGTGCCAGCAGAAAACGGGACAGCAACACTGAAGCTTTCTTT,CASRKRDSNTEAFF
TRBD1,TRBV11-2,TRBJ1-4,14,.,TGTGCCAGCGCGTCGTCAGGGGGCAGGGAAAAACTGTTTTTT,CASASSGGREKLFF
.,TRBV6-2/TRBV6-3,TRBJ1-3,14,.,TGTGCCAGCAGTTATGGCCTCTCTGGAAACACCATATATTTT,CASSYGLSGNTIYF
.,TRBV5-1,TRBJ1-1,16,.,TGCGCCAGCAGCTTGGAAGGGGTCCAGAGTAACACTGAAGCTTTCTTT,CASSLEGVQSNTEAFF
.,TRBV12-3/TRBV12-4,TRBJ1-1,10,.,TGTGCCACCATGAGGACTGAAGCTTTCTTT,CATMRTEAFF
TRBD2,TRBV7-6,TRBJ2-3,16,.,TGTGCCAGCAGCTTAGCTAGCGGGGGGGCAACAGATACGCAGTATTTT,CASSLASGGATDTQYF
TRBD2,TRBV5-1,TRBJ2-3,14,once,TGCGCCAGCAGCTTGGCCGGGGGGATAGATACGCAGTATTTT,CASSLAGGIDTQYF
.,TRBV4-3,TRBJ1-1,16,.,TGCGCCAGCAGCCAAGGAGGGCGTCAAGGTGTGGGGGCAGCTTTCTTT,CASSQGGRQGVGAAFF
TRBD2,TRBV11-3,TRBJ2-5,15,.,TGTGCCAGCAGCTCTCGTAGGGGAGGGGAAGAGACCCAGTACTTC,CASSSRRGGEETQYF
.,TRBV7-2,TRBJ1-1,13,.,TGTGCCAGCAGCTTCCGCGGGGGGTCTGAAGCTTTCTTT,CASSFRGGSEAFF
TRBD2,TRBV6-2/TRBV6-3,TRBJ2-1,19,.,TGTGCCAGCAGTTATTCCCCAACGTTGGTAGCGGGGGGGCACGATGAGCAGTTCTTC,CASSYSPTLVAGGHDEQFF
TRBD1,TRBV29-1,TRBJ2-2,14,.,TGCAGCGTTGTGTGGACAGGGTGGTCCGGGGAGCTGTTTTTT,CSVVWTGWSGELFF
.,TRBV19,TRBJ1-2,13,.,TGTGCCAGTAGCCCAGGGTCAGGCTATGGCTACACCTTC,CASSPGSGYGYTF
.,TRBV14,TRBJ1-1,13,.,TGTGCCAGCAGCCGAAGCGCGGGGACCCCAGCTTTCTTT,CASSRSAGTPAFF
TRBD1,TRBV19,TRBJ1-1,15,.,TGTGCCAGTAGTAGGGGGACAGGGACGAGCACTGAAGCTTTCTTT,CASSRGTGTSTEAFF
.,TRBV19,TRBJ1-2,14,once,TGTGCCAGTAGTATGGGGGGGAGCAACTATGGCTACACCTTC,CASSMGGSNYGYTF